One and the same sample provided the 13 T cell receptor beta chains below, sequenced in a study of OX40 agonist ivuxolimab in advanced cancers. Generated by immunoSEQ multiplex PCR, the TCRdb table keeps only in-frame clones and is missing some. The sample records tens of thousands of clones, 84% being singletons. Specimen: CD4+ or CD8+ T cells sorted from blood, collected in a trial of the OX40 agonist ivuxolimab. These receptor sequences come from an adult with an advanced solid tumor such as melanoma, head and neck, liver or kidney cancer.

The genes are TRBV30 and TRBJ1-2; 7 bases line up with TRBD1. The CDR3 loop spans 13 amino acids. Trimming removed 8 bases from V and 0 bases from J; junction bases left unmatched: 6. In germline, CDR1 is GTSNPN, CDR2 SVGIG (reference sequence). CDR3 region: CAATGATNYGYTF. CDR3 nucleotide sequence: TGTGCCGCAACAGGGGCAACTAACTATGGCTACACCTTC.

The CDR3 region is CASSSGTSEFSPQHF. The DNA of the CDR3 is TGTGCCAGCAGTTCCGGGACTTCGGAATTTTCGCCCCAGCATTTT. The chain links TRBV6-6 to TRBJ1-5; the D gene is possibly TRBD1 (5 bases). The CDR3 length is 15 residues. The V end was cut by 4 bases, the J end by 9 bases, with 19 bases between. The V gene's germline CDR1 is MNHNY and CDR2 SVGAGI (reference sequence).

Here the CDR3 reads CASWDREGGEQYF. DNA for the CDR3: TGTGCCAGCTGGGACAGGGAAGGAGGGGAGCAGTACTTC. The chain carries TRBV10-3 and TRBJ2-7; 9 positions agree with TRBD1. V gave up 10 bases and J gave up 7 bases; unmatched junction bases: 11. This CDR3 contains 13 residues. Germline CDR1 and CDR2: ENHRY and SYGVKD.

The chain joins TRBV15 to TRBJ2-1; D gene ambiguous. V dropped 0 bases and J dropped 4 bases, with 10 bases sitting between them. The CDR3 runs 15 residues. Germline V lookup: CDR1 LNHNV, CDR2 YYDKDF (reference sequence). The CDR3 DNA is TGTGCCACCAGCAGAGATCCAACCATATACAATGAGCAGTTCTTC. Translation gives CATSRDPTIYNEQFF.

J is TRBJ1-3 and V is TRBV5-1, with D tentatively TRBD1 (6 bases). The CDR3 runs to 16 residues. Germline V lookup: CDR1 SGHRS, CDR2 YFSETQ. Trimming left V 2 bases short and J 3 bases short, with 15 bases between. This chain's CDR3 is CASSFNARTVGNTIYF. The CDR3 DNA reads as TGCGCCAGCAGCTTTAACGCCAGGACAGTTGGAAACACCATATATTTT.

The CDR3 reads CASSQGSRAVQPQHF. The CDR3 DNA is TGTGCCAGCAGCCAAGGGAGCCGGGCGGTTCAGCCCCAGCATTTT. V and J are TRBV4-2 and TRBJ1-5; D gene uncertain. Germline V gene data show CDR1 as LGHNA and CDR2 as YNFKEQ. The V end was cut by 1 base, the J end by 6 bases, with 13 bases between. The CDR3 length is 15 residues.

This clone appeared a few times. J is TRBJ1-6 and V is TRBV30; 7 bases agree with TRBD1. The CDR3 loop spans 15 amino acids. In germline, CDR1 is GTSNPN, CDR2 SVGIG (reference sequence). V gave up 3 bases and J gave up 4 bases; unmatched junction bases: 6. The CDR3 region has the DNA TGTGCCTGGAGGCCCAGACAGGGTTATAATTCACCCCTCCACTTT. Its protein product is CAWRPRQGYNSPLHF.

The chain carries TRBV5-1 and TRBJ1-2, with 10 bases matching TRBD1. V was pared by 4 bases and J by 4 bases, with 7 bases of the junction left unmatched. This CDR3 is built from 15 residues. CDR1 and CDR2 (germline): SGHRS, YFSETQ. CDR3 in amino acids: CASSAGQGEIYGYTF. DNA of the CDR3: TGCGCCAGCAGCGCCGGACAGGGGGAGATCTATGGCTACACCTTC.

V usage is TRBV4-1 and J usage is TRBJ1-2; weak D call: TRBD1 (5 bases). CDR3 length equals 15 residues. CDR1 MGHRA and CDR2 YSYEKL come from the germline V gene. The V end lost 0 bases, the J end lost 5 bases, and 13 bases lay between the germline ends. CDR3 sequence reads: CASSQETGRNYGYTF. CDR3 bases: TGCGCCAGCAGCCAAGAGACGGGACGGAATTATGGCTACACCTTC.

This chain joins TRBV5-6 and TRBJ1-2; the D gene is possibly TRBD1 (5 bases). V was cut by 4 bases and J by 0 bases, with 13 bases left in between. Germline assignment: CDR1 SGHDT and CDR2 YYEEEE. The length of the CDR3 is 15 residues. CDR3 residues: CASSPWTPANYGYTF. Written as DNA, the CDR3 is TGTGCCAGCAGCCCTTGGACACCTGCTAACTATGGCTACACCTTC.

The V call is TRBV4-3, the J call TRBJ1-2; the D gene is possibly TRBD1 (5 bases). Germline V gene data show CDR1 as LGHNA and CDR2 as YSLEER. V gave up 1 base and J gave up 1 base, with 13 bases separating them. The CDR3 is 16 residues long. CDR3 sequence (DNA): TGCGCCAGCAGCCAAGTCGGGCAGGGCCTTAACTATGGCTACACCTTC. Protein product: CASSQVGQGLNYGYTF.

The CDR3, as DNA: TGTGCCAGCCGGGGGGTGGGAGACTATGGCTACACCTTC. Translating it yields CASRGVGDYGYTF. This chain joins TRBV7-2 and TRBJ1-2; tentatively, D is TRBD1 (5 bases). The germline gives CDR1 SGHTA, CDR2 FQGNSA. The length of the CDR3 is 13 residues. Trimming took off 8 bases at V and 3 bases at J, with 13 bases between the two ends.

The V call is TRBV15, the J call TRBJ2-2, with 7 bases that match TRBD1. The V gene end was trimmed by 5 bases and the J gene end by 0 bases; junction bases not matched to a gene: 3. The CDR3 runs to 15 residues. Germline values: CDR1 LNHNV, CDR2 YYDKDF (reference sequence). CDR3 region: CATSLGTANTGELFF. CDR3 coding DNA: TGTGCCACCAGCCTCGGGACAGCGAACACCGGGGAGCTGTTTTTT.